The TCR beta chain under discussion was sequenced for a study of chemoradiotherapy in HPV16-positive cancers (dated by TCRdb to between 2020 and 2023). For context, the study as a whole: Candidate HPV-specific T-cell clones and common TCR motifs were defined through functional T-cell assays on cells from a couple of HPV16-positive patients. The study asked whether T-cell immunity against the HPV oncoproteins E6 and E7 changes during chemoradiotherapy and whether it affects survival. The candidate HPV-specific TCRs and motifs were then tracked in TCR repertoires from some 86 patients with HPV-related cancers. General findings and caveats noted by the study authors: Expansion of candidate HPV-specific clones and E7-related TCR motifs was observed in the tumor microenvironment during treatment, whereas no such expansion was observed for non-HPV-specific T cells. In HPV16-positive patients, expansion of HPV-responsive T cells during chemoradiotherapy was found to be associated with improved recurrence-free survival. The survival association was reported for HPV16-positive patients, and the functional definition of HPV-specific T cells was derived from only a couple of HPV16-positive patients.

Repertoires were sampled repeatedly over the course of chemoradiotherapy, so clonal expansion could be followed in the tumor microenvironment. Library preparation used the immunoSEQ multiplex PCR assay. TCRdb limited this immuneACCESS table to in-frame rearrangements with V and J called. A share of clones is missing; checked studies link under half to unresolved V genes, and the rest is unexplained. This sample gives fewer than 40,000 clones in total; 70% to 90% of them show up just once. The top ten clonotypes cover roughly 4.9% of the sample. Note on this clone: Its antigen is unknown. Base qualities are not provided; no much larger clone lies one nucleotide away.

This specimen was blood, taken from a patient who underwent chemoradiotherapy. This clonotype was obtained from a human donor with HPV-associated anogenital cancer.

The DNA reads TGTGCCAGCAGCCAAAAAGATACGCAGTATTTT. It translates to CASSQKDTQYF. This sequence uses TRBV7-9 and TRBJ2-3; no D gene call is confident. Based on the germline V gene (reference sequence), the CDR1 and CDR2 sequences are SEHNR and FQNEAQ. V is reduced by 5 bases and J by 5 bases, leaving a spacing of 5 bases between them. The CDR3 numbers 11 residues from cysteine through phenylalanine. The read is trimmed to its CDR3 DNA, 33 bases read in frame from base 1.